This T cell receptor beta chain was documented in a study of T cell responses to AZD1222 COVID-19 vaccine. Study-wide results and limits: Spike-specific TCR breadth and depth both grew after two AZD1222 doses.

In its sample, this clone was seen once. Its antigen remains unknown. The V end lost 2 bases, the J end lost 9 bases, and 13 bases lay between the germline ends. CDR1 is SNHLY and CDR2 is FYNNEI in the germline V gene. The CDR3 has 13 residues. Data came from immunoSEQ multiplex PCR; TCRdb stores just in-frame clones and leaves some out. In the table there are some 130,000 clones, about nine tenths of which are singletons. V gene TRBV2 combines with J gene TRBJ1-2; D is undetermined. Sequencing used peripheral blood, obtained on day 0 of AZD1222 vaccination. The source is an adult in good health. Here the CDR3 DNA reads TGTGCCAGCAGTGAACTTGGCCAATTTCGCTACACCTTC. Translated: CASSELGQFRYTF.